Shown below are 10 T cell receptor beta chains from a single sample sequenced in a study of blood T cell repertoires in COVID-19. The assay was immunoSEQ multiplex PCR, and TCRdb's table has in-frame clones only and misses some. This table holds 45,000 to 55,000 clones, 80% to 90% found once. Sequenced input: peripheral blood. These receptors all stem from a man aged 45 to 65 with acute or convalescent COVID-19.

V usage is TRBV9 and J usage is TRBJ2-3, with a tentative D call TRBD2 (6 bases). Trimming removed 0 bases at V and 2 bases at J, with 13 bases between. In germline, CDR1 is SGDLS, CDR2 YYNGEE. The CDR3 sequence is 16 residues long. CDR3 DNA sequence: TGTGCCAGCAGCGTAGTCGGCGGGGTGCCCACAGATACGCAGTATTTT. This translates into CASSVVGGVPTDTQYF.

The chain links TRBV19 to TRBJ1-1; D is possibly TRBD1 (6 bases). Trimming shortened V by 3 bases and J by 4 bases, and 15 bases separated the two germline ends. This CDR3 spans 15 amino acids. Per the germline V gene, CDR1 is LNHDA and CDR2 is SQIVND (reference sequence). CDR3 amino acids: CASSIHGTRSTEAFF. The CDR3 nucleotides read TGTGCCAGTAGTATTCACGGGACACGCAGCACTGAAGCTTTCTTT.

The chain links TRBV2 to TRBJ2-5, with D possibly matching TRBD1 (6 bases). V shed 6 bases and J shed 7 bases, with 15 bases lying between them. The CDR3 is 13 residues long. The V gene's germline CDR1 is SNHLY and CDR2 FYNNEI. CDR3 coding DNA: TGTGCCAGCAGCGACCTCAGGGGTGGGACCCAGTACTTC. Its protein product is CASSDLRGGTQYF.

This CDR3 reads CASSNDRGTDTQYF. DNA of the CDR3: TGTGCCAGCAGCAACGACAGGGGGACAGATACGCAGTATTTT. The chain joins TRBV9 to TRBJ2-3; 9 nucleotides align to TRBD1. Germline V gene lookup returns CDR1 SGDLS and CDR2 YYNGEE. This CDR3 region has 14 residues. V was pared by 4 bases and J by 3 bases, with 3 bases of the junction left unmatched.

CDR3 nucleotides: TGTGCCAGCAGTCGACAGTCCTATCAGCCCCAGCATTTT. Amino acids: CASSRQSYQPQHF. The chain couples TRBV12-3 or TRBV12-4 to TRBJ1-5, with a weak D call TRBD1 (5 bases). CDR3 length: 13 residues. Trimming removed 5 bases at V and 5 bases at J, with 10 bases between.

This clone was recorded a few times. This sequence joins TRBV6-2 or TRBV6-3 and TRBJ2-2; D gene unclear. V dropped 2 bases and J dropped 6 bases, with 4 bases sitting between them. The CDR3 spans 12 residues. Germline V gives CDR1 MNHEY, CDR2 SVGEGT. The CDR3 DNA reads TGTGCCAGCAGTTACGGAGCCGGGGAGCTGTTTTTT. Its translation: CASSYGAGELFF.

V usage is TRBV19 and J usage is TRBJ1-5; maybe TRBD1 (6 bases). The CDR3 is 14 residues long. The V and J ends lost 3 bases and 3 bases respectively, with 9 bases between them. Germline V CDR1 and CDR2: LNHDA, SQIVND (reference sequence). Here the CDR3 reads CASSIRDTNQPQHF. Written as DNA, the CDR3 is TGTGCCAGTAGTATCCGGGACACCAATCAGCCCCAGCATTTT. The variable domain in full, with the rest retrieved from reference TRBV19 and TRBJ1-5, is DGGITQSPKYLFRKEGQNVTLSCEQNLNHDAMYWYRQDPGQGLRLIYYSQIVNDFQKGDIAEGYSVSREKKESFPLTVTSAQKNPTAFYLCASSIRDTNQPQHFGDGTRLSIL.

In its sample, this clone was seen a few times. The chain is built from TRBV7-2 and TRBJ1-6, with a weak D call TRBD1 (5 bases). The CDR3 has 16 amino acids. With 1 base removed from V and 10 bases from J, the gap between germline ends came to 17 bases. CDR1 is SGHTA, CDR2 FQGNSA, per germline. This CDR3 is CASSLVLWGGQSPLHF. DNA of the CDR3: TGTGCCAGCAGCTTAGTTCTGTGGGGCGGTCAATCACCCCTCCACTTT.

This chain joins TRBV5-1 and TRBJ2-3; 8 positions match TRBD1. This CDR3 is 17 amino acids long. V gave up 0 bases and J gave up 3 bases; unmatched junction bases: 9. Germline V CDR1 and CDR2: SGHRS, YFSETQ. The CDR3 here is CASSLDGAGGITDTQYF. CDR3 nucleotides: TGCGCCAGCAGCTTGGATGGGGCAGGGGGCATAACAGATACGCAGTATTTT. The full variable domain, in which reference TRBV5-1 and TRBJ2-3 provide the parts outside the CDR3, is KAGVTQTPRYLIKTRGQQVTLSCSPISGHRSVSWYQQTPGQGLQFLFEYFSETQRNKGNFPGRFSGRQFSNSRSEMNVSTLELGDSALYLCASSLDGAGGITDTQYFGPGTRLTVL.

The chain uses TRBV19 and TRBJ2-5; a weak D match, TRBD1 (5 bases). This CDR3 contains 13 residues. Germline V gene sequence: CDR1 LNHDA, CDR2 SQIVND (reference sequence). The V end was cut by 4 bases, the J end by 3 bases, with 9 bases between. The CDR3 DNA sequence: TGTGCCAGTAGTAACAGGCAAAAAGAGACCCAGTACTTC. Amino acid sequence: CASSNRQKETQYF.